The 30 T cell receptor beta chains below all came from one sample that was sequenced in a study of siplizumab effects on memory and regulatory T cells. Only in-frame clones appear in the TCRdb table, and some are missing; sequencing was by immunoSEQ multiplex PCR. The sample has some 96,000 clones; around 92% are singletons. Source material: CD4+ T cells sorted from blood. Every receptor here comes from a human donor in good health.

The rearrangement uses TRBV7-3 and TRBJ1-1, with a tentative D call TRBD1 (5 bases). CDR1 is SGHTA, CDR2 FQGTGA, per germline. V was shortened by 0 bases and J by 5 bases, with 7 bases between the two germline ends. CDR3 length equals 13 residues. The CDR3 region has the DNA TGTGCCAGCAGCTTAACAGGGACGACTGAAGCTTTCTTT. Protein sequence: CASSLTGTTEAFF.

The sample holds one count of this clone. This chain uses TRBV7-9 with TRBJ1-3, with 9 positions matching TRBD1. V lost 6 bases and J lost 1; bases outside the gene matches: 10. This CDR3 is 17 amino acids long. From germline, CDR1 is SEHNR and CDR2 FQNEAQ (reference sequence). CDR3 amino acids: CASRPRQGGASGNTIYF. The CDR3 DNA is TGTGCCAGCAGACCAAGACAGGGGGGAGCTTCTGGAAACACCATATATTTT.

The J gene is TRBJ1-4, the V gene TRBV4-3; D not resolved. The CDR3 covers 17 residues. CDR1 is LGHNA, CDR2 YSLEER, per germline. V was trimmed by 2 bases and J by 6 bases, leaving 19 bases between them. CDR3 bases: TGCGCCAGCAGCCAACTCCTTTCTATTAGGCCCGATGAAAAACTGTTTTTT. It specifies CASSQLLSIRPDEKLFF.

The chain links TRBV7-6 to TRBJ1-2, with TRBD1 matching over 9 bases. Per the germline V gene, CDR1 is SGHVS and CDR2 is FNYEAQ. V lost 5 bases, J lost 5 bases, and 6 bases stayed unmatched. This CDR3 has 14 amino acids. Here the CDR3 reads CASSEGQGAYGYTF. As DNA, the CDR3 is TGTGCCAGCAGCGAGGGACAGGGAGCGTATGGCTACACCTTC.

This clone was counted between two and nine times. The chain carries TRBV7-3 and TRBJ2-7; 8 bases agree with TRBD2. This CDR3 spans 16 amino acids. Germline V gives CDR1 SGHTA, CDR2 FQGTGA. J was trimmed by 0 bases and V by 5 bases; bases with no gene match: 9. Written as DNA, the CDR3 is TGTGCCAGCAGCCCCCGGGCGGGGGGCAGCTCCTACGAGCAGTACTTC. This codes for CASSPRAGGSSYEQYF. Filled out from reference TRBV7-3 and TRBJ2-7, the complete variable domain reads GAGVSQTPSNKVTEKGKYVELRCDPISGHTALYWYRQSLGQGPEFLIYFQGTGAADDSGLPNDRFFAVRPEGSVSTLKIQRTERGDSAVYLCASSPRAGGSSYEQYFGPGTRLTVT.

The genes are TRBV28 and TRBJ2-1, with D possibly being TRBD2 (7 bases). Germline CDR1 MDHEN, CDR2 SYDVKM. The CDR3 has 15 amino acids. V lost 6 bases and J lost 5, with 17 bases in between. The CDR3 bases are TGTGCCAGCAGCCCCCATGGGGGGGGCAACAATGAGCAGTTCTTC. Amino acid sequence: CASSPHGGGNNEQFF.

This clone appeared a single time. The chain recombines TRBV4-1 with TRBJ1-2, with D unresolved. In germline, CDR1 is MGHRA, CDR2 YSYEKL. With 0 bases removed from V and 2 bases from J, the gap between germline ends came to 4 bases. The CDR3 sequence is 13 residues long. CDR3 DNA: TGCGCCAGCAGCCAAGATCAAAACTATGGCTACACCTTC. It specifies CASSQDQNYGYTF.

This clone appeared a single time. The CDR3 DNA is TGTGCCAGCAAGGGAGCGGACGGACCTAATTCACCCCTCCACTTT. It is translated as CASKGADGPNSPLHF. J is TRBJ1-6 and V is TRBV7-9; D gene uncertain. V was pared by 7 bases and J by 6 bases, with 16 bases between. CDR1 SEHNR and CDR2 FQNEAQ come from the germline V gene (reference sequence). This CDR3 spans 15 amino acids.

The V gene is TRBV4-3, the J gene TRBJ1-2; D may be TRBD1 (5 bases). Germline CDR1 LGHNA, CDR2 YSLEER. The CDR3 length is 13 residues. Trimming removed 1 base from V and 4 bases from J, with 7 bases in between. Here the CDR3 DNA reads TGCGCCAGCAGCCAAGGGACACCCTATGGCTACACCTTC. Translated, it gives CASSQGTPYGYTF.

The V call is TRBV6-5, the J call TRBJ2-3; D is ambiguous. Germline V gene lookup returns CDR1 MNHEY and CDR2 SVGAGI. The CDR3 is 13 amino acids. V lost 6 bases to trimming and J lost 0 bases, with 7 bases between them. CDR3: CASRTTSTDTQYF. Written as DNA, the CDR3 is TGTGCCAGCAGGACGACTAGCACAGATACGCAGTATTTT.

This chain joins TRBV5-1 and TRBJ2-2; TRBD2 matches 7 bases. V dropped 6 bases and J dropped 1; count of bases not matched to a gene: 6. The CDR3 covers 15 residues. Germline loops: CDR1 SGHRS, CDR2 YFSETQ. The CDR3 loop is CASKSGGENTGELFF. The CDR3 DNA reads as TGCGCCAGCAAGTCTGGGGGGGAGAACACCGGGGAGCTGTTTTTT. The entire variable domain, with the rest obtained from reference TRBV5-1 and TRBJ2-2, is as follows: KAGVTQTPRYLIKTRGQQVTLSCSPISGHRSVSWYQQTPGQGLQFLFEYFSETQRNKGNFPGRFSGRQFSNSRSEMNVSTLELGDSALYLCASKSGGENTGELFFGEGSRLTVL.

The CDR3 DNA is TGTGCCAGCAGTGCGTCCCCGGGACAGGCCAATGGCTACACCTTC. Translating it yields CASSASPGQANGYTF. The chain links TRBV6-1 to TRBJ1-2, with 8 bases that match TRBD1. This CDR3 spans 15 amino acids. V shed 4 bases, J shed 6 bases, and the junction held 10 bases outside the gene matches. CDR1 is MNHNS and CDR2 is SASEGT in the germline V gene.

The J gene is TRBJ1-6, the V gene TRBV6-6; weak D call: TRBD1 (5 bases). In germline, CDR1 is MNHNY, CDR2 SVGAGI (reference sequence). V was clipped by 5 bases and J by 4 bases, with 12 bases between them. CDR3 size: 15 residues. The CDR3 region has the DNA TGTGCCAGCAGTGCAGGGACTGAGTATAATTCACCCCTCCACTTT. Protein: CASSAGTEYNSPLHF.

The chain links TRBV10-3 to TRBJ1-2, with 12 bases identical to TRBD1. The CDR3 runs 14 residues. After removal of 8 bases from V and 4 bases from J, the junction contained 5 bases not matched to a gene. From germline, CDR1 is ENHRY and CDR2 SYGVKD. CDR3 DNA: TGTGCCATCGTCCGGGACAGGGGGCCCTATGGCTACACCTTC. It codes for CAIVRDRGPYGYTF.

The chain has TRBV6-1 and TRBJ1-2; 8 nucleotides align to TRBD1. Germline loops: CDR1 MNHNS, CDR2 SASEGT. The ends lost 4 bases at V and 8 bases at J; junction bases unmatched: 9. The CDR3 length is 14 residues. In DNA, the CDR3 is TGTGCCAGCAGTGTCTTGGGACAGGCGAAAGGCTACACCTTC. This codes for CASSVLGQAKGYTF.

The V and J genes are TRBV7-9 and TRBJ1-1; 9 nucleotides agree with TRBD1. J gave up 7 bases and V 7 bases, and 16 bases lay outside the gene matches. Looked up from germline, CDR1 is SEHNR and CDR2 is FQNEAQ (reference sequence). This CDR3 spans 16 amino acids. CDR3 amino acids: CASTPGQGTNKIEAFF. CDR3 DNA: TGTGCCAGCACCCCCGGACAGGGGACTAATAAGATTGAAGCTTTCTTT.

The chain recombines TRBV7-3 with TRBJ2-3; tentatively, D is TRBD2 (6 bases). The V end was cut by 0 bases, the J end by 0 bases, with 13 bases between. The germline V gene encodes CDR1 SGHTA and CDR2 FQGTGA. The CDR3 has 17 amino acids. CDR3 bases: TGTGCCAGCAGCTTAACGCGGGATAGGCTAAGCACAGATACGCAGTATTTT. As protein: CASSLTRDRLSTDTQYF.

The chain has TRBV5-6 and TRBJ1-3; unclear D gene. The CDR3 is made up of 16 amino acids. Per the germline V gene, CDR1 is SGHDT and CDR2 is YYEEEE. Trimming took 6 bases from V and 0 from J, leaving 16 bases between them. The CDR3 nucleotides are TGTGCCAGCATCCAGTGGGGTCTTCTCTCTGGAAACACCATATATTTT. Translating gives CASIQWGLLSGNTIYF.

This chain links TRBV5-1 with TRBJ1-5; perhaps TRBD1 as D (5 bases). Germline V CDR1 and CDR2: SGHRS, YFSETQ. Trimming removed 0 bases from V and 7 bases from J, with 23 bases in between. The CDR3 runs to 18 residues. This chain's CDR3 is CASSLEGRATGGGQPQHF. The CDR3 bases are TGCGCCAGCAGCTTGGAAGGGAGAGCTACCGGGGGAGGGCAGCCCCAGCATTTT.

V gene TRBV28 combines with J gene TRBJ1-2; possibly TRBD1 for D (5 bases). Germline V gene lookup returns CDR1 MDHEN and CDR2 SYDVKM. This CDR3 has 14 residues. V dropped 9 bases and J dropped 0 bases, with 14 bases sitting between them. This CDR3 is CASYTGAANYGYTF. The CDR3 bases are TGTGCCAGTTATACCGGGGCCGCTAACTATGGCTACACCTTC.

V gene TRBV10-2 combines with J gene TRBJ2-1, with TRBD1 as a possible D gene (5 bases). Trimming took off 6 bases at V and 0 bases at J, with 12 bases between the two ends. Germline CDR1 WSHSY, CDR2 SAAADI. The CDR3 loop spans 15 amino acids. The CDR3 region is CASRPRQLSYNEQFF. CDR3 DNA: TGCGCCAGCAGACCCAGACAGCTCTCCTACAATGAGCAGTTCTTC.

J is TRBJ2-1 and V is TRBV6-1, with 8 bases lining up with TRBD1. V lost 5 bases and J lost 3; bases outside the gene matches: 6. CDR1 MNHNS and CDR2 SASEGT come from the germline V gene. The CDR3 has 15 amino acids. CDR3 DNA: TGTGCCAGCAGTCTTCAGGGGGCCTACTACAATGAGCAGTTCTTC. Protein: CASSLQGAYYNEQFF.

The rearrangement uses TRBV28 and TRBJ1-1; the D gene is possibly TRBD1 (6 bases). The CDR3 sequence is 15 residues long. V was pared by 10 bases and J by 4 bases, with 22 bases between. Per the germline V gene, CDR1 is MDHEN and CDR2 is SYDVKM. CDR3 loop: CAIVGTGRRVTEAFF. The CDR3, as DNA: TGTGCCATCGTGGGTACAGGGCGAAGAGTCACTGAAGCTTTCTTT.

This chain links TRBV4-3 with TRBJ1-2; 7 bases fit TRBD1. This CDR3 has 15 amino acids. J gave up 0 bases and V 4 bases, and 5 bases lay outside the gene matches. Looked up from germline, CDR1 is LGHNA and CDR2 is YSLEER. CDR3 residues: CASSPGQVTNYGYTF. For the CDR3, the DNA is TGCGCCAGCAGCCCAGGACAGGTTACTAACTATGGCTACACCTTC.

The chain is built from TRBV2 and TRBJ1-2; D is unclear. Trimming shortened V by 1 base and J by 6 bases, and 15 bases separated the two germline ends. From germline, CDR1 is SNHLY and CDR2 FYNNEI. The CDR3 runs to 15 residues. The CDR3 loop is CASSEGWERVHGYTF. Written as DNA, the CDR3 is TGTGCCAGCAGTGAAGGTTGGGAGAGGGTCCATGGCTACACCTTC.

Remarks on this clone: The same CDR3 also results from other DNA sequences found in this sample. The chain links TRBV9 to TRBJ1-3; perhaps TRBD1 as D (6 bases). The ends were cut back, 3 bases at V and 4 bases at J, with 11 bases in the middle. Germline assignment: CDR1 SGDLS and CDR2 YYNGEE. The length of the CDR3 is 14 residues. The CDR3 spells CASSAQGSGNTIYF. The DNA of the CDR3 is TGTGCCAGCAGCGCACAGGGTTCAGGAAACACCATATATTTT.

This chain joins TRBV28 and TRBJ2-1, with D tentatively TRBD1 (6 bases). The germline V gene encodes CDR1 MDHEN and CDR2 SYDVKM. Trimming stripped 7 bases from V and 2 bases from J, with 15 bases between. The CDR3 loop spans 15 amino acids. As DNA, the CDR3 is TGTGCCAGCACCGTTCTCGAGGGGGCCTACAATGAGCAGTTCTTC. It codes for CASTVLEGAYNEQFF.

This clone appeared a few times. The chain couples TRBV19 to TRBJ1-6; D gene ambiguous. This CDR3 region has 14 residues. Germline lookup yields CDR1 LNHDA and CDR2 SQIVND (reference sequence). V dropped 5 bases and J dropped 7 bases, with 12 bases sitting between them. CDR3 region: CASSSEGKNSPLHF. The CDR3 region has the DNA TGTGCCAGTAGTTCTGAGGGAAAGAATTCACCCCTCCACTTT. The full variable domain, in which reference TRBV19 and TRBJ1-6 provide the parts outside the CDR3, is DGGITQSPKYLFRKEGQNVTLSCEQNLNHDAMYWYRQDPGQGLRLIYYSQIVNDFQKGDIAEGYSVSREKKESFPLTVTSAQKNPTAFYLCASSSEGKNSPLHFGNGTRLTVT.

V usage is TRBV10-3 and J usage is TRBJ1-2; possibly TRBD1 for D (6 bases). V was clipped by 2 bases and J by 6 bases, with 13 bases between them. The CDR3 has 14 amino acids. Germline CDR1 ENHRY, CDR2 SYGVKD. The CDR3 loop reads CAISEGGRANGYTF. The DNA for the CDR3 is TGTGCCATCAGTGAGGGGGGCAGGGCGAATGGCTACACCTTC.

This chain uses TRBV23-1 with TRBJ2-4; D is undetermined. TRBV23-1 is labeled an ORF, and its function is uncertain. The CDR3 contains 14 residues. The V and J ends lost 5 bases and 9 bases respectively, with 17 bases between them. For the CDR3, the DNA is TGCGCCAGCAGTTCTATTGACTCAGAAGGCATTCAGTACTTC. Translation: CASSSIDSEGIQYF.